Here is one TCR beta chain with its context. The target antigen is unknown. The data belong to a study of early stage breast cancer tumors. Generated by immunoSEQ multiplex PCR, the TCRdb table keeps only in-frame clones and is missing some. In the table there are roughly 56,000 clones, roughly 80% of which are singletons. Overall study results and limits: Unsorted bulk genomic DNA sequencing lacked pairing and functional marker data.

The CDR3 covers 15 residues. Germline CDR1 is SGHTA and CDR2 is FQGNSA. The V gene lost 5 bases and the J gene lost 3 bases, with 14 bases spanning the gap. The chain is built from TRBV7-2 and TRBJ2-4, with D uncertain. The receptor's source is a person aged 25 to 40 with breast cancer. Sequencing was performed on blood. Written as DNA, the CDR3 is TGTGCCAGCAGCCACGCTGGCGGTCGCAAAAACATTCAGTACTTC. Its translation is CASSHAGGRKNIQYF.